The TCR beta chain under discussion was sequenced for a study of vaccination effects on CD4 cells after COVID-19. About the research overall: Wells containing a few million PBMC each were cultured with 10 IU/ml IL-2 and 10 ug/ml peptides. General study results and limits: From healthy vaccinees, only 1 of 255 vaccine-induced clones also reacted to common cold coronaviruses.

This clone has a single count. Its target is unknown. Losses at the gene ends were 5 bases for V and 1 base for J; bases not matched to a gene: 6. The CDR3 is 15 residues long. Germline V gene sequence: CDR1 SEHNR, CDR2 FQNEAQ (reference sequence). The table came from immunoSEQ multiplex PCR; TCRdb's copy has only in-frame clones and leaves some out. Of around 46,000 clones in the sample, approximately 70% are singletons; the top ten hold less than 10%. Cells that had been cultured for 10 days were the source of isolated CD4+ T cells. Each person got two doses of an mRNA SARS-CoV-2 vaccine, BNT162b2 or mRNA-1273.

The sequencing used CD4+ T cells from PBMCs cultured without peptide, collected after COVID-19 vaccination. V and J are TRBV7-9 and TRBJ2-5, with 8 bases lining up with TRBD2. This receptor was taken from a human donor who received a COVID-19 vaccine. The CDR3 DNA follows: TGTGCCAGCAGCCTCACTAGCGGAGGCCAAGAGACCCAGTACTTC. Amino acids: CASSLTSGGQETQYF.